Shown below are 24 T cell receptor beta chains from a single sample sequenced in a study of regulatory T cells in long-lasting Graves disease (dated by TCRdb to the early 2020s). Receptor amplification or capture employed multiplex PCR. The reads were generated on an Illumina HiSeq 4000. iRepertoire HTBI primers and Arm-PCR amplification of CDR3 regions were used to construct TCR beta libraries. TCRdb took the public reads, trimmed them with fastp at Q25, ran MiXCR for clone calling and kept in-frame beta chains. One record per CDR3 amino acid sequence lists the most common genes and DNA. The sample contains a few hundred thousand distinct CDR3 sequences, approximately 16% of them found a single time. About 8.3% of the sample goes to the ten largest clones. The sample's time point label is to be understood as: newly diagnosed GD, antithyroid drugs for less than 3 months. For both TCR sequencing and RNA sequencing, RNA was extracted from PBMCs using TRIzol.

The data also belong to a second study, concerning T cells in Graves' hyperthyroidism and ophthalmopathy.

The material sequenced was peripheral blood mononuclear cells (PBMCs), taken at new diagnosis, from a patient treated with antithyroid drugs. The receptors derive from a woman in her forties with Graves disease. Donor details come from another sample of the same person, matched by shared clones.

This clonotype was observed many times. The chain is built from TRBV11-3 and TRBJ2-7; 13 bases map to TRBD2. Germline V lookup: CDR1 SGHNT, CDR2 YENEEA. Trimming took 2 bases from V and 3 from J; bases not matched to a gene: 4. The CDR3 has 16 amino acids. The chain's CDR3 is CASSLWTSGRVYEQYF. CDR3 nucleotide sequence: TGTGCCAGCAGCTTATGGACTAGCGGGAGAGTCTACGAGCAGTACTTC.

The V and J genes are TRBV29-1 and TRBJ2-7; 14 nucleotides align to TRBD2. The CDR3 spans 16 residues. Germline V gene data show CDR1 as SQVTM and CDR2 as ANQGSEA. V lost 3 bases to trimming and J lost 3 bases; unmatched junction nucleotides: 7. CDR3 residues: CSVEGLAGDGNYEQYF. The CDR3 nucleotides read TGCAGCGTTGAGGGACTAGCGGGAGATGGGAACTACGAGCAGTACTTC.

This clonotype was seen at least ten times. The V and J genes are TRBV12-5 and TRBJ2-5; perhaps TRBD1 as D (6 bases). Germline V CDR1 and CDR2: LGHNT, FRNRAP. V gave up 8 bases and J gave up 4 bases, with 17 bases separating them. The CDR3 covers 14 residues. This CDR3 reads CASKDQGWRETQYF. The CDR3 DNA reads TGTGCTAGTAAAGATCAGGGGTGGCGAGAGACCCAGTACTTC.

The chain recombines TRBV4-1 with TRBJ2-3; TRBD2 agrees at 9 bases. The CDR3 covers 18 residues. After removal of 1 base from V and 1 base from J, the junction contained 9 bases not matched to a gene. Germline V lookup: CDR1 MGHRA, CDR2 YSYEKL. The CDR3 loop is CASSQVRSAGGGTDTQYF. The DNA of the CDR3 is TGCGCCAGCAGCCAAGTTCGATCAGCGGGAGGTGGCACAGATACGCAGTATTTT.

This clonotype was counted at least ten times. The gene calls are TRBV6-9 and TRBJ2-3; D gene ambiguous. Trimming cost V 3 bases and J 3 bases, with 13 bases left between them. The length of the CDR3 is 15 residues. Germline assignment: CDR1 MNHGY and CDR2 SVAAGI. The CDR3 loop reads CASSYSRFGTDTQYF. In DNA, the CDR3 is TGTGCCAGCAGTTACTCCAGGTTCGGTACAGATACGCAGTATTTT.

This chain uses TRBV19 with TRBJ1-2; possibly TRBD1 for D (5 bases). The CDR3 consists of 12 residues. Trimming pared 3 bases from V and 6 bases from J, leaving 8 bases between. From germline, CDR1 is LNHDA and CDR2 SQIVND (reference sequence). CDR3 in amino acids: CASSIGGNGYTF. CDR3 DNA sequence: TGTGCCAGTAGTATCGGGGGAAATGGCTACACCTTC.

V gene TRBV9 combines with J gene TRBJ2-1; perhaps TRBD2 as D (5 bases). Germline V gene lookup returns CDR1 SGDLS and CDR2 YYNGEE. V dropped 3 bases and J dropped 1 base, with 14 bases sitting between them. The CDR3 length is 16 residues. In DNA form, the CDR3 reads TGTGCCAGCAGCGCTGCACAACTAGGATCCTACAATGAGCAGTTCTTC. Translation: CASSAAQLGSYNEQFF. Complete variable domain (other parts from reference TRBV9 and TRBJ2-1): DSGVTQTPKHLITATGQRVTLRCSPRSGDLSVYWYQQSLDQGLQFLIQYYNGEERAKGNILERFSAQQFPDLHSELNLSSLELGDSALYFCASSAAQLGSYNEQFFGPGTRLTVL.

This clonotype came up many times. This chain links TRBV2 with TRBJ2-5; TRBD1 is a possible D gene (5 bases). The DNA end is more similar to TRBJ2-1, so the J call may be wrong. Germline CDR1 reads SNHLY; CDR2 reads FYNNEI. This CDR3 region has 14 residues. The CDR3 nucleotides are TGTGCCAGCAGTGTGCGGTGGCAGGGTGGTGAGCAGTTCTTC. Encoded protein: CASSVRWQGGEQFF.

Points on this clonotype: It may be a read error: a sequence one base away is much more abundant. The chain has TRBV20-1 and TRBJ2-1; tentatively, D is TRBD2 (6 bases). CDR1 and CDR2 (germline): DFQATT, SNEGSKA (reference sequence). CDR3 length equals 15 residues. This CDR3 is CSARRASAIQETQCF. The CDR3 coding sequence is TGCAGTGCTCGACGAGCTAGCGCGATTCAAGAGACCCAGTGCTTC.

This clonotype was recorded at least ten times. This sequence joins TRBV11-2 and TRBJ2-1; no reliable D call. From germline, CDR1 is SGHAT and CDR2 FQNNGV. V was trimmed by 4 bases and J by 9 bases, leaving 13 bases between them. This CDR3 comprises 13 residues. Written as DNA, the CDR3 is TGTGCCAGCAGCTCCACCTCCAGCGTTGAGCAGTTCTTC. Its translation: CASSSTSSVEQFF. Full variable domain (missing parts from reference TRBV11-2 and TRBJ2-1): EAGVAQSPRYKIIEKRQSVAFWCNPISGHATLYWYQQILGQGPKLLIQFQNNGVVDDSQLPKDRFSAERLKGVDSTLKIQPAKLEDSAVYLCASSSTSSVEQFFGPGTRLTVL.

This clonotype was observed at least ten times. Being one base from a much bigger clone, this may be a read error. The chain uses TRBV12-3 or TRBV12-4 and TRBJ2-7; the match to TRBD1 covers 11 bases. This CDR3 spans 18 amino acids. This chain's CDR3 is CVSSLYGTGGLSSYEQYF. The CDR3 DNA follows: TGTGTCAGCAGTTTATACGGGACAGGGGGTTTGAGCTCCTACGAGCAGTACTTC.

This clonotype was counted many times. V usage is TRBV19 and J usage is TRBJ1-6, with TRBD1 as a possible D gene (5 bases). This CDR3 region has 14 residues. The V gene's germline CDR1 is LNHDA and CDR2 SQIVND (reference sequence). The V end was cut by 5 bases, the J end by 10 bases, with 15 bases between. The CDR3 DNA reads TGTGCCAGTAGTGTCGGGGCGGAGCGGTCACCCCTCCACTTT. Protein sequence: CASSVGAERSPLHF.

The chain carries TRBV5-4 and TRBJ2-7, with D uncertain. Germline V CDR1 and CDR2: SGHNT, YYREEE (reference sequence). Trimming stripped 3 bases from V and 5 bases from J, with 12 bases between. CDR3 length: 13 amino acids. CDR3 in DNA: TGTGCCAGCAGCTGGAGCGAATCCCACGAGCAGTACTTC. It yields the protein CASSWSESHEQYF. The whole variable domain, remainder taken from reference TRBV5-4 and TRBJ2-7, is ETGVTQSPTHLIKTRGQQVTLRCSSQSGHNTVSWYQQALGQGPQFIFQYYREEENGRGNFPPRFSGLQFPNYSSELNVNALELDDSALYLCASSWSESHEQYFGPGTRLTVT.

This clonotype occurred many times. The rearrangement links TRBV28 to TRBJ2-7, with 11 bases that match TRBD2. Germline values: CDR1 MDHEN, CDR2 SYDVKM. Trimming cost V 2 bases and J 9 bases; bases outside gene matches: 3. The length of the CDR3 is 13 residues. CDR3 nucleotides: TGTGCCAGCAGTTTACTAGCGGGAGGTGTGCAGTACTTC. Translating it yields CASSLLAGGVQYF.

This clonotype was detected a few times. The CDR3 sequence is CSATQGDTQYF. DNA of the CDR3: TGCAGTGCCACACAGGGGGATACGCAGTATTTT. V is TRBV20-1 and J is TRBJ2-3; 7 bases are a match to TRBD1. The V gene end was trimmed by 6 bases and the J gene end by 6 bases; junction bases not matched to a gene: 3. Looked up from germline, CDR1 is DFQATT and CDR2 is SNEGSKA (reference sequence). This CDR3 contains 11 residues.

The chain combines TRBV7-9 with TRBJ1-6; possibly TRBD1 for D (6 bases). The CDR3 extends over 15 amino acids. Looked up from germline, CDR1 is SEHNR and CDR2 is FQNEAQ (reference sequence). Trimming pared 2 bases from V and 10 bases from J, leaving 15 bases between. The CDR3 spells CASSLSGGGGSPLHF. The CDR3 region has the DNA TGTGCCAGCAGCTTATCCGGGGGCGGGGGCTCACCCCTCCACTTT.

The chain joins TRBV3-1 to TRBJ2-7, with a possible D match to TRBD2 (6 bases). V was shortened by 5 bases and J by 5 bases, with 10 bases between the two germline ends. Per germline, CDR1 LGHDT and CDR2 YNNKEL (reference sequence). The length of the CDR3 is 12 residues. The CDR3 sequence: CASSDRTNEQYF. Written as DNA, the CDR3 is TGTGCCAGCAGCGACCGGACTAACGAGCAGTACTTC.

In this sample, this clonotype turned up once. V is TRBV14 and J is TRBJ1-1; TRBD1 matches 8 bases. In germline, CDR1 is SGHDN, CDR2 FVKESK. The CDR3 is made up of 15 amino acids. V shed 1 base, J shed 1 base, and the junction held 2 bases outside the gene matches. CDR3: CASSQVGQANTEAFF. In DNA, the CDR3 is TGTGCCAGCAGCCAAGTGGGACAGGCGAACACTGAAGCTTTCTTT.

This clonotype was observed at least ten times. The J gene is TRBJ2-5, the V gene TRBV28; TRBD1 agrees at 7 bases. J was trimmed by 1 base and V by 3 bases; bases with no gene match: 2. The germline gives CDR1 MDHEN, CDR2 SYDVKM. CDR3 size: 14 residues. The CDR3 loop reads CASSLGTVQETQYF. CDR3 sequence (DNA): TGTGCCAGCAGTTTGGGGACAGTCCAAGAGACCCAGTACTTC. The full variable domain, with the rest looked up from reference TRBV28 and TRBJ2-5, is DVKVTQSSRYLVKRTGEKVFLECVQDMDHENMFWYRQDPGLGLRLIYFSYDVKMKEKGDIPEGYSVSREKKERFSLILESASTNQTSMYLCASSLGTVQETQYFGPGTRLLVL.

V usage is TRBV2 and J usage is TRBJ2-3; TRBD2 aligns across 9 bases. The germline V gene encodes CDR1 SNHLY and CDR2 FYNNEI. V shed 2 bases, J shed 2 bases, and the junction held 2 bases outside the gene matches. This CDR3 contains 15 residues. This CDR3 is CASSERLADTDTQYF. CDR3 DNA sequence: TGTGCCAGCAGTGAAAGACTAGCGGACACAGATACGCAGTATTTT.

This clonotype was observed at least ten times. The chain is built from TRBV19 and TRBJ2-7; D is possibly TRBD2 (6 bases). The CDR3 spans 14 residues. Germline assignment: CDR1 LNHDA and CDR2 SQIVND (reference sequence). V dropped 3 bases and J dropped 3 bases, with 12 bases sitting between them. The CDR3: CASSIRGGDYEQYF. CDR3 coding DNA: TGTGCCAGTAGTATTCGGGGCGGGGACTACGAGCAGTACTTC.

This clonotype was seen many times. This chain connects TRBV11-2 to TRBJ2-1, with 8 bases that match TRBD2. The germline V gene has CDR1 SGHAT and CDR2 FQNNGV. V dropped 7 bases and J dropped 2; count of bases not matched to a gene: 7. The CDR3 sequence is 15 residues long. The CDR3: CASTGVAGPYNEQFF. For the CDR3, the DNA is TGTGCCAGCACCGGGGTAGCGGGACCCTACAATGAGCAGTTCTTC.

Worth noting for this clonotype: With a much larger clone just one base away, this may be a read error. The genes are TRBV18 and TRBJ2-1; the D is unclear. Germline lookup yields CDR1 KGHSH and CDR2 LQKENI. Trimming took off 0 bases at V and 7 bases at J, with 10 bases between the two ends. CDR3 length: 14 residues. CDR3 residues: CASSPPDFANEQFF. CDR3 bases: TGTGCCAGCTCACCACCGGATTTTGCGAATGAGCAGTTCTTC.

The CDR3: CASSEAPGLAGDTDTQYF. The CDR3 DNA is TGTGCCAGCAGTGAAGCCCCCGGACTAGCGGGGGACACAGATACGCAGTATTTT. The chain joins TRBV6-1 to TRBJ2-3; TRBD2 matches 13 bases. V lost 0 bases, J lost 2 bases, and 5 bases stayed unmatched. Germline CDR1 reads MNHNS; CDR2 reads SASEGT. The CDR3 length is 18 residues.